This TCR beta chain emerged from a study of blood T cells in healthy people across ages. Study conclusions and caveats: Age brought a roughly linear fall in TCR beta diversity measured per million T cells.

Per-sample PBMC isolation yielded at least 6.5 million cells. Turning to this clonotype: Its cognate antigen is unknown.

The germline V and J ends were trimmed by 9 bases and 2 bases, with 13 bases remaining between them. This CDR3 is built from 14 residues. Germline-derived CDR1 and CDR2 are MGHRA and YSYEKL. Next came a second PCR, run for roughly 6 to 11 cycles, which used a sample-barcoded 5' primer along with a J-beta primer mix. MiXCR, run by TCRdb on the 5' RACE reads, gives a single entry per CDR3 protein. Of 650,000 to 800,000 distinct CDR3 sequences listed, roughly 44% were seen once; the top ten hold 15% to 25%. V is TRBV4-1 and J is TRBJ2-2; tentatively, D is TRBD1 or TRBD2 (5 bases each). This receptor was identified in a man aged 60 to 75 in good health. Sample: blood. CDR3 DNA sequence: TGCGCCAGTAGACCGGGACCAAACACCGGGGAGCTGTTTTTT. It is translated as CASRPGPNTGELFF.